These T cell receptor beta chains were read from a single sample in a study of chemoradiotherapy in HPV16-positive cancers. Assay used: immunoSEQ multiplex PCR; TCRdb lists only in-frame clones, some missing. The table includes about 15,000 clones, roughly 74% detected once. This material was obtained from a patient who underwent chemoradiotherapy. These receptors were taken from a human donor with HPV-associated anogenital cancer. Both conserved end residues are part of each CDR3. Fields, in order: CDR3 protein, CDR3 DNA, clone size, J gene, D gene, V gene. D genes are given only for firm matches. A clone size is listed for some rows: how often the clone was seen (once, few, many), or a class if it is expanded.

CDR3: CASSPGVSYEQYF; DNA: TGTGCCAGCAGTCCCGGGGTCTCCTACGAGCAGTACTTC; size: NA; J: TRBJ2-7; D: NA; V: TRBV27
CDR3: CASSLGTGVGTDTQYF; DNA: TGTGCCAGCAGCTTAGGGACAGGGGTGGGGACAGATACGCAGTATTTT; size: NA; J: TRBJ2-3; D: TRBD1; V: TRBV7-8
CDR3: CASSPRAGGNEQFF; DNA: TGTGCCAGCAGCCCGCGGGCGGGAGGGAATGAGCAGTTCTTC; size: NA; J: TRBJ2-1; D: TRBD2; V: TRBV4-2
CDR3: CASIGRQYEQYF; DNA: TGTGCCAGCATCGGGCGGCAATACGAGCAGTACTTC; size: NA; J: TRBJ2-7; D: NA; V: TRBV25-1
CDR3: CASSYGRAYGYTF; DNA: TGTGCCAGCAGTTACGGACGGGCATATGGCTACACCTTC; size: few; J: TRBJ1-2; D: NA; V: TRBV27
CDR3: CASTSAAISGNTIYF; DNA: NA; size: NA; J: TRBJ1-3; D: NA; V: TRBV19
CDR3: CASSLVFAGPREQYF; DNA: TGCGCCAGCAGCTTGGTCTTTGCAGGGCCGCGCGAGCAGTACTTC; size: once; J: TRBJ2-7; D: NA; V: TRBV5-1
CDR3: CASSRDTRQETQYF; DNA: TGTGCCAGTAGTAGGGACACGAGGCAAGAGACCCAGTACTTC; size: NA; J: TRBJ2-5; D: NA; V: TRBV19
CDR3: CASSYSGADEQFF; DNA: TGTGCCAGCAGTTACTCGGGTGCGGATGAGCAGTTCTTC; size: NA; J: TRBJ2-1; D: NA; V: TRBV6-5
CDR3: CAIRTGTEETQYF; DNA: TGTGCCATCAGGACCGGGACAGAAGAGACCCAGTACTTC; size: NA; J: TRBJ2-5; D: TRBD1; V: TRBV10-3
CDR3: CASGFKGIQPQHF; DNA: TGTGCCAGCGGATTTAAGGGCATTCAGCCCCAGCATTTT; size: NA; J: TRBJ1-5; D: NA; V: TRBV6-5